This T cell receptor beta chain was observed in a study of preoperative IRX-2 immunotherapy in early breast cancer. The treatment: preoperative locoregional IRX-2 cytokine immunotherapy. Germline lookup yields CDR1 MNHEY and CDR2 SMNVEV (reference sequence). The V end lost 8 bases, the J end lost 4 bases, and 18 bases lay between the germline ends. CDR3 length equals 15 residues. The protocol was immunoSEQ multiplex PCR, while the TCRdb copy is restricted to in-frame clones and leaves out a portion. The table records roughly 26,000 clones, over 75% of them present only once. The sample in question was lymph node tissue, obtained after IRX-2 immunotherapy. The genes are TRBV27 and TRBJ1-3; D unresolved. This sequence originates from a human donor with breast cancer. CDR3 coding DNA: TGTGCCAGCTCTGTGGGGAACAGCTACGGAAACACCATATATTTT. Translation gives CASSVGNSYGNTIYF.